This TCR beta chain was recovered during a study of PD-L1 blockade in urothelial cancer. The CDR3 totals 16 residues. Germline CDR1 is SGHTA and CDR2 is FQGNSA. J was trimmed by 4 bases and V by 7 bases; bases with no gene match: 10. Sample time point: pretreatment peripheral blood. The protocol was immunoSEQ multiplex PCR, while the TCRdb copy is restricted to in-frame clones and leaves out a portion. The data contain tens of thousands of clones, approximately 84% of them singletons. The sequencing used PBMCs, collected around atezolizumab (anti-PD-L1) treatment. The chain combines TRBV7-2 with TRBJ2-5, with 12 nucleotides matching TRBD2. The TCR originated in a man in his 60s with urothelial cancer. The CDR3 loop reads CASTRGLAGGRETQYF. CDR3 DNA: TGTGCCAGCACCCGCGGGCTAGCGGGGGGGCGAGAGACCCAGTACTTC.